The 23 T cell receptor beta chains presented below share a single source sample, sequenced in a study of blood T cell repertoires in COVID-19. Assay: immunoSEQ multiplex PCR; the TCRdb copy retains only in-frame clones and omits some. There are around 130,000 clones in the sample; more than 85% occur only once, and around 18% lies in the top ten. The sequenced sample consisted of peripheral blood. Every receptor here comes from a man aged 50-60 years with active or convalescent COVID-19.

This rearrangement joins TRBV10-2 to TRBJ2-7, with TRBD2 identical over 8 bases. This CDR3 is 14 amino acids long. After removal of 4 bases from V and 4 bases from J, the junction contained 6 bases not matched to a gene. Germline-derived CDR1 and CDR2 are WSHSY and SAAADI. Here the CDR3 reads CASSVSGAPYEQYF. In DNA, the CDR3 is TGCGCCAGCAGTGTTAGCGGGGCCCCATACGAGCAGTACTTC.

The chain couples TRBV30 to TRBJ1-6; D is perhaps TRBD1 (5 bases). Trimming pared 0 bases from V and 7 bases from J, leaving 10 bases between. In germline, CDR1 is GTSNPN, CDR2 SVGIG (reference sequence). The CDR3 sequence is 14 residues long. CDR3: CAWSVLQGNSPLHF. The CDR3, as DNA: TGTGCCTGGAGTGTATTGCAGGGAAATTCACCCCTCCACTTT. Looking up the rest from reference TRBV30 and TRBJ1-6 gives the full variable domain: SQTIHQWPATLVQPVGSPLSLECTVEGTSNPNLYWYRQAAGRGLQLLFYSVGIGQISSEVPQNLSASRPQDRQFILSSKKLLLSDSGFYLCAWSVLQGNSPLHFGNGTRLTVT.

The rearrangement joins TRBV14 to TRBJ2-1, with TRBD2 matching over 14 bases. V was pared by 3 bases and J by 4 bases, with 5 bases of the junction left unmatched. The CDR3 contains 17 residues. CDR1 SGHDN and CDR2 FVKESK come from the germline V gene. The CDR3 nucleotides read TGTGCCAGCAGCCAGACTAGCGGGGGGGGTTCTTACAATGAGCAGTTCTTC. Amino acid sequence: CASSQTSGGGSYNEQFF.

The genes are TRBV25-1 and TRBJ1-2; 7 positions match TRBD1. Per the germline V gene, CDR1 is MGHDK and CDR2 is SYGVNS. V dropped 4 bases and J dropped 4; count of bases not matched to a gene: 12. The CDR3 extends over 16 amino acids. CDR3 nucleotides: TGTGCCAGCAGTGCCCCAACGACAGGGCTCGGCTATGGCTACACCTTC. It yields the protein CASSAPTTGLGYGYTF.

The chain links TRBV5-1 to TRBJ1-2; D might be TRBD1 (6 bases). CDR3 length equals 13 residues. The ends were cut back, 0 bases at V and 3 bases at J, with 6 bases in the middle. The V gene's germline CDR1 is SGHRS and CDR2 YFSETQ. This CDR3 reads CASSLGQDYGYTF. Written as DNA, the CDR3 is TGCGCCAGCAGCTTGGGACAGGACTATGGCTACACCTTC.

The chain recombines TRBV2 with TRBJ1-1; possibly TRBD1 for D (6 bases). The CDR3 spans 15 residues. V was shortened by 11 bases and J by 3 bases, with 22 bases between the two germline ends. Germline CDR1 reads SNHLY; CDR2 reads FYNNEI. The CDR3 spells CASTSPTGFDTEAFF. The DNA for the CDR3 is TGTGCCTCGACCTCCCCGACAGGCTTCGACACTGAAGCTTTCTTT.

V usage is TRBV6-5 and J usage is TRBJ2-7; a weak D match, TRBD2 (7 bases). CDR3 size: 15 residues. Germline CDR1 and CDR2: MNHEY and SVGAGI. V dropped 6 bases and J dropped 3 bases, with 18 bases sitting between them. CDR3 loop: CASRLVGGADYEQYF. In DNA form, the CDR3 reads TGTGCCAGCAGGCTAGTTGGGGGGGCCGACTACGAGCAGTACTTC.

The V call is TRBV18, the J call TRBJ2-1; a weak D match, TRBD1 (5 bases). This CDR3 region has 15 residues. Looked up from germline, CDR1 is KGHSH and CDR2 is LQKENI. With 7 bases removed from V and 3 bases from J, the gap between germline ends came to 16 bases. CDR3 region: CASFSQGNHYNEQFF. In nucleotides, the CDR3 is TGTGCCAGCTTTAGTCAGGGAAATCACTACAATGAGCAGTTCTTC.

V is TRBV24-1 and J is TRBJ2-3; D is ambiguous. Between the trimmed V and J ends, which lost 7 bases and 9 bases, there was a span of 13 bases. The germline gives CDR1 KGHDR, CDR2 SFDVKD. The CDR3 is 12 amino acids. The DNA of the CDR3 is TGTGCCACCAGCAGAGGTCCACTGACGCAGTATTTT. It specifies CATSRGPLTQYF.

This chain connects TRBV6-1 to TRBJ2-3; 7 nucleotides line up with TRBD1. Trimming took 4 bases from V and 5 from J; bases not matched to a gene: 12. Germline V lookup: CDR1 MNHNS, CDR2 SASEGT. This CDR3 is built from 16 residues. The CDR3 sequence is CASSAVRGWVGDTQYF. The CDR3 bases are TGTGCCAGCAGTGCGGTCAGGGGGTGGGTCGGAGATACGCAGTATTTT.

The chain is built from TRBV15 and TRBJ1-3, with TRBD1 as a possible D gene (6 bases). Trimming took off 1 base at V and 0 bases at J, with 19 bases between the two ends. Germline V gene data show CDR1 as LNHNV and CDR2 as YYDKDF (reference sequence). The CDR3 length is 19 residues. CDR3 in DNA: TGTGCCACCAGCAGAGGTGGAGGAGTAGGGGGATACTCTGGAAACACCATATATTTT. This encodes CATSRGGGVGGYSGNTIYF.

CDR3 nucleotide sequence: TGTGCCAGCAGTTTATACGTTCGGGGGGGGCTCTCCTACGAGCAGTACTTC. Protein sequence: CASSLYVRGGLSYEQYF. J is TRBJ2-7 and V is TRBV27; 8 bases align to TRBD2. The CDR3 runs to 17 residues. V lost 1 base to trimming and J lost 0 bases; unmatched junction nucleotides: 8. CDR1 and CDR2 (germline): MNHEY, SMNVEV (reference sequence).

The rearrangement links TRBV20-1 to TRBJ1-5; D might be TRBD1 (6 bases). The germline V gene has CDR1 DFQATT and CDR2 SNEGSKA (reference sequence). This CDR3 has 11 residues. Trimming left V 4 bases short and J 9 bases short, with 10 bases between. DNA of the CDR3: TGCAGTGCTACTTCGACAGGGCCCCAGCATTTT. As protein: CSATSTGPQHF.

The genes are TRBV5-6 and TRBJ2-7; a possible D gene is TRBD2 (6 bases). The germline V gene encodes CDR1 SGHDT and CDR2 YYEEEE. V shed 3 bases and J shed 2 bases, with 9 bases lying between them. The CDR3 spans 13 residues. CDR3 coding DNA: TGTGCCAGCAGCTCGCGGAGGGCCTACGAGCAGTACTTC. It specifies CASSSRRAYEQYF.

The chain is built from TRBV9 and TRBJ2-3; TRBD2 might be the D (5 bases). V was cut by 4 bases and J by 2 bases, with 14 bases left in between. Germline-derived CDR1 and CDR2 are SGDLS and YYNGEE. This CDR3 region has 15 residues. This CDR3 reads CASSPWLSATDTQYF. In DNA, the CDR3 is TGTGCCAGCAGCCCTTGGCTTAGCGCCACAGATACGCAGTATTTT.

The chain is built from TRBV5-5 and TRBJ1-1, with D maybe TRBD1 (6 bases). Germline CDR1 reads SGHKS; CDR2 reads YYEKEE (reference sequence). The V end was cut by 0 bases, the J end by 4 bases, with 16 bases between. The CDR3 is 16 amino acids. The CDR3 reads CASSLVFYRDGTEAFF. CDR3 in DNA: TGTGCCAGCAGCTTGGTGTTTTACAGGGATGGCACTGAAGCTTTCTTT.

CDR3 nucleotides: TGTGCCAGCAGCTTGGAAGGGGTCCCGACAGGGCGATACACAGATACGCAGTATTTT. Encoded protein: CASSLEGVPTGRYTDTQYF. V usage is TRBV7-2 and J usage is TRBJ2-3; 7 nucleotides agree with TRBD1. Germline CDR1 is SGHTA and CDR2 is FQGNSA. V lost 3 bases, J lost 2 bases, and 17 bases stayed unmatched. CDR3 length: 19 amino acids.

V usage is TRBV12-5 and J usage is TRBJ1-1; 7 bases agree with TRBD1. Trimming at V came to 1 base and at J to 2 bases, leaving 4 bases not matched to a gene. Looked up from germline, CDR1 is LGHNT and CDR2 is FRNRAP. The CDR3 is made up of 15 amino acids. CDR3 residues: CASGLEGADNTEAFF. Here the CDR3 DNA reads TGTGCTAGTGGTTTGGAGGGGGCCGATAACACTGAAGCTTTCTTT.

This clone was observed once. This chain links TRBV6-5 with TRBJ1-5; D not certain. Germline CDR1 and CDR2: MNHEY and SVGAGI. Between the trimmed V and J ends, which lost 0 bases and 5 bases, there was a span of 8 bases. This CDR3 contains 14 residues. For the CDR3, the DNA is TGTGCCAGCAGTTACTCCGGAGAGCATCAGCCCCAGCATTTT. This gives the protein CASSYSGEHQPQHF.

As for this clone: This sample also contains other DNA sequences that code for the same CDR3. The chain employs TRBV20-1 and TRBJ2-1; unclear D gene. This CDR3 spans 11 amino acids. With 3 bases removed from V and 5 bases from J, the gap between germline ends came to 5 bases. CDR1 is DFQATT and CDR2 is SNEGSKA in the germline V gene (reference sequence). The CDR3 region is CSARRDNEQFF. The DNA of the CDR3 is TGCAGTGCTAGGAGAGACAATGAGCAGTTCTTC.

The V gene is TRBV28, the J gene TRBJ1-6; 8 bases line up with TRBD1. The germline V gene encodes CDR1 MDHEN and CDR2 SYDVKM. The CDR3 is 14 amino acids. Trimming took 6 bases from V and 10 from J; bases not matched to a gene: 8. CDR3 sequence reads: CASRPGQGGSPLHF. CDR3 in DNA: TGTGCCAGCAGACCCGGACAGGGAGGATCACCCCTCCACTTT.

This chain connects TRBV20-1 to TRBJ2-5; 8 nucleotides align to TRBD2. V shed 3 bases and J 1 base; nucleotides not matched to a gene: 10. Germline lookup yields CDR1 DFQATT and CDR2 SNEGSKA (reference sequence). The CDR3 runs 16 residues. CDR3 in DNA: TGCAGTGCTAGTGGCCCCCCGGGGGGGGGCCAAGAGACCCAGTACTTC. Amino acid sequence: CSASGPPGGGQETQYF.

DNA for the CDR3: TGCGCCAGCAGCACCTCAGGGGCAGAGACCCAGTACTTC. Translation: CASSTSGAETQYF. V and J are TRBV5-1 and TRBJ2-5; D might be TRBD1 (6 bases). There are 13 residues in the CDR3. CDR1 is SGHRS, CDR2 YFSETQ, per germline. V was trimmed by 4 bases and J by 4 bases, leaving 11 bases between them. Full variable domain (rest looked up from reference TRBV5-1 and TRBJ2-5): KAGVTQTPRYLIKTRGQQVTLSCSPISGHRSVSWYQQTPGQGLQFLFEYFSETQRNKGNFPGRFSGRQFSNSRSEMNVSTLELGDSALYLCASSTSGAETQYFGPGTRLLVL.